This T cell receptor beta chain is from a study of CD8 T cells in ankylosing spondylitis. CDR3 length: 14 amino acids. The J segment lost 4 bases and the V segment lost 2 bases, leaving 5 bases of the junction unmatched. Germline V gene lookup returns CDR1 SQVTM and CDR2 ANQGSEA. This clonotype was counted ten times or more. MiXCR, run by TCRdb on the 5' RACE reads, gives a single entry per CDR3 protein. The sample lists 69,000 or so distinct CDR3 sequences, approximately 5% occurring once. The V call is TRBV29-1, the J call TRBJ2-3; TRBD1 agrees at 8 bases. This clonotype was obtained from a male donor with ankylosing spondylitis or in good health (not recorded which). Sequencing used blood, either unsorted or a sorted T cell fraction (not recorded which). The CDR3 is CSVERTGWADTQYF. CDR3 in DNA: TGCAGCGTTGAAAGGACAGGGTGGGCAGATACGCAGTATTTT.